This T cell receptor (beta chain) was found in a study of blood T cells in healthy people across ages. As concerns this clonotype: Its antigen remains unidentified.

The study's findings and limits: Diversity was higher, and naive CD4+ cells more numerous, in long-lived donors than in aged donors.

The trim removed 5 bases at V and 6 bases at J, leaving 6 bases unmatched. CDR3 length equals 15 residues. Germline CDR1 reads ENHRY; CDR2 reads SYGVKD. Through a sample-barcoded 5' primer and a J-beta primer mix, a second PCR was run for roughly 6 to 12 cycles. MiXCR, applied by TCRdb to the 5' RACE reads, yields one record per CDR3 protein. The repertoire holds fewer than 950,000 distinct CDR3 sequences, with about 53% as singletons. The chain links TRBV10-3 to TRBJ2-3; 12 nucleotides match TRBD2. Sequenced sample: blood. The clonotype was recovered from a man older than 75 in good health. The CDR3 sequence: CAISRTSGARDTQYF. The CDR3 nucleotides are TGTGCCATCAGTAGGACTAGCGGGGCCAGGGATACGCAGTATTTT.